In this sample, the clone carrying this T cell receptor (beta chain) turned up a few times. The antigen is unknown. CDR3 length: 14 amino acids. Trimming pared 1 base from V and 10 bases from J, leaving 13 bases between. Germline CDR1 and CDR2: SGHDN and FVKESK. This entry is derived from a study of cytomegalovirus exposure and HLA in healthy donors. Study-level information: An earlier analysis found fewer than 120 million unique TCR beta sequences from about 190 million T cells. Broader study findings: An analysis was carried out later, and it reportedly showed fewer N-insertions in an Asian-associated ancestry cluster than the approximately 680-donor mean.

In the PCR, 60 Vbeta and 13 Jbeta primers were used. Using immunoSEQ multiplex PCR, the repertoire was profiled, and TCRdb retains in-frame clones only, with some absent. This sample has approximately 160,000 clones, with 77% found just once. This chain uses TRBV14 with TRBJ1-4, with D tentatively TRBD1 (6 bases). The receptor was isolated from a male donor in good health and CMV-seropositive. The sequenced sample was PBMCs. In DNA form, the CDR3 reads TGTGCCAGCAGCCAAGTACAGGGCGGAGGAAAACTGTTTTTT. This translates into CASSQVQGGGKLFF.